This passage covers 20 T cell receptor beta chains from one sample sequenced in a study of OX40 agonist ivuxolimab in advanced cancers. Clones were read by immunoSEQ multiplex PCR, and TCRdb kept only the in-frame ones, dropping some. Of roughly 73,000 clones in the sample, just over 85% are singletons; the top ten hold under 3%. The sample was CD4+ or CD8+ T cells sorted from blood, taken in a trial of the OX40 agonist ivuxolimab. The receptors were sampled from an adult with an advanced solid tumor such as melanoma, head and neck, liver or kidney cancer.

The chain joins TRBV6-5 to TRBJ1-2; 7 bases line up with TRBD1. The ends lost 0 bases at V and 5 bases at J; junction bases unmatched: 6. This CDR3 spans 15 amino acids. Germline CDR1 is MNHEY and CDR2 is SVGAGI. The CDR3 DNA follows: TGTGCCAGCAGTTACTCCGCAGGGGGAGGTTATGGCTACACCTTC. This encodes CASSYSAGGGYGYTF.

The chain couples TRBV4-3 to TRBJ2-1; D may match TRBD1 or TRBD2 (6 bases each). V lost 1 base to trimming and J lost 5 bases, with 9 bases between them. The CDR3 loop spans 14 amino acids. Germline CDR1 LGHNA, CDR2 YSLEER. CDR3: CASSQGGGNNEQFF. The CDR3 region has the DNA TGCGCCAGCAGCCAAGGAGGGGGGAACAATGAGCAGTTCTTC.

The genes are TRBV4-1 and TRBJ2-7; 15 bases match TRBD2. CDR3 length equals 19 residues. Trimming cost V 4 bases and J 2 bases; bases outside gene matches: 12. CDR1 MGHRA and CDR2 YSYEKL come from the germline V gene. CDR3 in amino acids: CASSRNAGTSGRRAYEQYF. CDR3 DNA: TGCGCCAGCAGCCGGAATGCCGGGACTAGCGGGAGGAGGGCCTACGAGCAGTACTTC.

The gene calls are TRBV6-1 and TRBJ1-1; D might be TRBD1 (6 bases). Trimming shortened V by 7 bases and J by 0 bases, and 15 bases separated the two germline ends. Germline V gene sequence: CDR1 MNHNS, CDR2 SASEGT. The CDR3 is 15 residues long. For the CDR3, the DNA is TGTGCCAGCACCAGACAGGCGCTAATGAACACTGAAGCTTTCTTT. This codes for CASTRQALMNTEAFF.

This chain joins TRBV10-3 and TRBJ1-2, with D possibly TRBD1 on 6 matching bases. Between the trimmed V and J ends, which lost 2 bases and 3 bases, there was a span of 13 bases. The germline CDR1 and CDR2 sequences are ENHRY and SYGVKD. The CDR3 sequence is 15 residues long. The CDR3 region is CAISEGGSRDYGYTF. CDR3 coding DNA: TGTGCCATCAGTGAGGGGGGCTCCCGTGACTATGGCTACACCTTC.

This clone has a single count. The V call is TRBV19, the J call TRBJ1-2; maybe TRBD1 (6 bases). The V and J ends lost 0 bases and 4 bases respectively, with 12 bases between them. Germline V gene lookup returns CDR1 LNHDA and CDR2 SQIVND (reference sequence). The CDR3 has 15 residues. CDR3 nucleotide sequence: TGTGCCAGTAGTATAGACAGGGGTCGATCCTATGGCTACACCTTC. This codes for CASSIDRGRSYGYTF.

This sequence joins TRBV5-1 and TRBJ2-6; possible D gene TRBD2, 6 bases. The CDR3 runs 17 residues. Germline lookup yields CDR1 SGHRS and CDR2 YFSETQ. V gave up 4 bases and J gave up 0 bases, with 14 bases separating them. The CDR3 DNA reads TGCGCCAGCAGCCCCTCAACCGGGGGCTCTGGGGCCAACGTCCTGACTTTC. It codes for CASSPSTGGSGANVLTF.

This chain connects TRBV5-8 to TRBJ2-5; 9 nucleotides match TRBD2. Losses at the gene ends were 3 bases for V and 3 bases for J; bases not matched to a gene: 6. Germline CDR1 reads SGHTS; CDR2 reads YDEGEE. This CDR3 is built from 15 residues. The CDR3 DNA reads as TGTGCCAGCAGCTCGGGACTAGCATTGGAAGAGACCCAGTACTTC. Protein product: CASSSGLALEETQYF. Full variable domain (remainder filled in from reference TRBV5-8 and TRBJ2-5): EAGVTQSPTHLIKTRGQQATLRCSPISGHTSVYWYQQALGLGLQFLLWYDEGEERNRGNFPPRFSGRQFPNYSSELNVNALELEDSALYLCASSSGLALEETQYFGPGTRLLVL.

The chain joins TRBV6-1 to TRBJ2-7; D may be TRBD1 (6 bases). The CDR3 contains 12 residues. V was cut by 9 bases and J by 4 bases, with 13 bases left in between. Germline lookup yields CDR1 MNHNS and CDR2 SASEGT. The CDR3 loop is CASNRDTYEQYF. The CDR3, as DNA: TGTGCCAGTAACCGGGACACATACGAGCAGTACTTC.

In its sample, this clone was seen a few times. The gene calls are TRBV2 and TRBJ2-2; D remains ambiguous. The CDR3 is 14 residues long. V lost 4 bases and J lost 5, with 11 bases in between. Germline CDR1 is SNHLY and CDR2 is FYNNEI. CDR3 residues: CASSAERGTGELFF. The CDR3 DNA is TGTGCCAGCAGTGCCGAGCGTGGGACCGGGGAGCTGTTTTTT.

V is TRBV28 and J is TRBJ2-1; D not certain. Germline loops: CDR1 MDHEN, CDR2 SYDVKM. V dropped 4 bases and J dropped 10 bases, with 8 bases sitting between them. This CDR3 contains 11 residues. Here the CDR3 DNA reads TGTGCCAGCAGTTCACCCCTCGAGCAGTTCTTC. Translated: CASSSPLEQFF.

In DNA, the CDR3 is TGCGCCAGCAGCCAAGAGGCAAGCCTTTCCTACGAGCAGTACTTC. Its protein product is CASSQEASLSYEQYF. This chain joins TRBV4-3 and TRBJ2-7; D is unclear. Trimming pared 0 bases from V and 1 base from J, leaving 10 bases between. This CDR3 is 15 amino acids long. Germline-derived CDR1 and CDR2 are LGHNA and YSLEER.

The chain is built from TRBV6-5 and TRBJ2-3; 8 bases fit TRBD1. V was pared by 6 bases and J by 5 bases, with 4 bases of the junction left unmatched. Germline loops: CDR1 MNHEY, CDR2 SVGAGI. CDR3 length equals 13 residues. CDR3 residues: CASRGQVQDTQYF. CDR3 DNA sequence: TGTGCCAGCAGGGGACAGGTGCAAGATACGCAGTATTTT.

The chain uses TRBV4-2 and TRBJ2-1; 8 bases are shared with TRBD2. The V gene's germline CDR1 is LGHNA and CDR2 YNFKEQ. V was clipped by 1 base and J by 6 bases; unmatched bases: 8. The CDR3 sequence is 16 residues long. This CDR3 is CASSQVDSGMGNEQFF. The CDR3 DNA reads TGTGCCAGCAGCCAAGTGGATAGCGGGATGGGCAATGAGCAGTTCTTC.

The chain joins TRBV28 to TRBJ2-1; possible D gene TRBD1, 6 bases. Trimming pared 5 bases from V and 6 bases from J, leaving 14 bases between. This CDR3 comprises 14 residues. The V gene's germline CDR1 is MDHEN and CDR2 SYDVKM. Written as DNA, the CDR3 is TGTGCCAGCAGTCCCCCCATCAGGGGCAATGAGCAGTTCTTC. Translated, it gives CASSPPIRGNEQFF.

The V call is TRBV6-1, the J call TRBJ1-4; a weak D match, TRBD1 (6 bases). CDR3 length equals 14 residues. The germline V gene encodes CDR1 MNHNS and CDR2 SASEGT. The V and J ends lost 3 bases and 8 bases respectively, with 13 bases between them. The CDR3 coding sequence is TGTGCCAGCAGTGACAACAGGGTAGTCGAAAAACTGTTTTTT. This codes for CASSDNRVVEKLFF.

This clone was counted once. This chain links TRBV28 with TRBJ2-3; D may match TRBD1 or TRBD2 (5 bases each). The CDR3 covers 13 residues. With 6 bases removed from V and 1 base from J, the gap between germline ends came to 8 bases. Germline V CDR1 and CDR2: MDHEN, SYDVKM. The CDR3: CASRRGGTDTQYF. CDR3 bases: TGTGCCAGCAGGAGGGGCGGCACAGATACGCAGTATTTT.

The V gene is TRBV28, the J gene TRBJ2-7, with D possibly matching TRBD2 (6 bases). There are 15 residues in the CDR3. Germline assignment: CDR1 MDHEN and CDR2 SYDVKM. The V end lost 5 bases, the J end lost 6 bases, and 20 bases lay between the germline ends. Here the CDR3 DNA reads TGTGCCAGCAGTCCGCGGGACGGCACCCGGGCCGAGCAGTACTTC. It specifies CASSPRDGTRAEQYF.

The V call is TRBV28, the J call TRBJ1-5; D gene ambiguous. The CDR3 extends over 12 amino acids. V lost 8 bases to trimming and J lost 7 bases, with 12 bases between them. Germline V lookup: CDR1 MDHEN, CDR2 SYDVKM. As DNA, the CDR3 is TGTGCCAGCTCGGGCGAAGAGCAGCCCCAGCATTTT. Amino acids: CASSGEEQPQHF.

The gene calls are TRBV9 and TRBJ2-3, with 13 bases that match TRBD2. Germline CDR1 SGDLS, CDR2 YYNGEE. The V and J ends lost 1 base and 6 bases, in that order; junction bases with no gene match: 11. This CDR3 has 18 amino acids. The CDR3 nucleotides are TGTGCCAGCAGCGTATTCCCAGACGGACTAGCGGGAGTGGATACGCAGTATTTT. This sequence encodes CASSVFPDGLAGVDTQYF.